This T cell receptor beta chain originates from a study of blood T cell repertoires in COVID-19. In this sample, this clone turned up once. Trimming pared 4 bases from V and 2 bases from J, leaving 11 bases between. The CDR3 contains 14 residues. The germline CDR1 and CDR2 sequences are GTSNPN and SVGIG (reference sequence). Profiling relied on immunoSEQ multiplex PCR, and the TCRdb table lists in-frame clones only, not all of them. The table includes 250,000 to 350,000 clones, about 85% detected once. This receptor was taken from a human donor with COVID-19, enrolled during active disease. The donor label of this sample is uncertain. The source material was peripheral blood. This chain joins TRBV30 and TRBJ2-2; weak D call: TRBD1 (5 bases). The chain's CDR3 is CAWNYDSNTGELFF. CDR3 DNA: TGTGCCTGGAATTATGACAGTAACACCGGGGAGCTGTTTTTT.